This T cell receptor beta chain was recovered during a study of blood T cell repertoires in COVID-19 (TCRdb year 2020). Context from the whole study: The collaborator samples originated in the United States, Italy and Spain and spanned the acute and convalescent phases of COVID-19. The material from the prospective study consisted of cDNA or gDNA derived from T cells, B-cell-depleted T cells, or PBMCs. The dataset comprised deeply sampled blood TCRbeta repertoires from subjects exposed to, actively infected with, or recovered from COVID-19. The repertoires were made available in a free public database intended to serve as a resource for research on the immune response to SARS-CoV-2. Samples came from the ongoing ImmuneRACE study (first 160 participants) plus 1,254 subjects from 6 global collaborators. The sample metadata nearly always contained a de-identified subject ID, COVID-19 status, age in years and sex. Where available, HLA class I and class II types were obtained from metadata supplied by the sample provider rather than from assay-based typing. What the research found in general, with its limitations: The amount of clinical and demographic metadata varied by source and participant and was provided uncurated.

TCRbeta CDR3 regions were amplified from genomic DNA using the immunoSEQ Assay, a bias-controlled multiplex PCR. The paper's data handling went like this. The number of nucleated cells in each sample was estimated from the amplification of reference gene primers within the assay. To quantify the absolute abundance of each unique TCRbeta CDR3 rearrangement, sequence reads were collapsed and filtered. For each sample, productive Simpson clonality was calculated as the square root of Simpson's diversity index over productive rearrangements. The immuneACCESS repertoire file appears here via TCRdb, limited to in-frame rearrangements. These files lack a portion of the clones; in checked studies, under half of the deficit traces to unresolved V genes, and the cause of the others is not known. The D gene and trimming were derived from the DNA, and the V and J assignments and clone size from that table. Here the sample has under 350,000 clones; approximately 86% occur a single time. The ten largest clones represent about 4% of the sample.

As concerns this clone: This receptor's antigen is unknown. The record has no base qualities; no much larger clone is one base away.

In the prospective study, participants were roughly 18 to 95 years old, resided in fewer than 25 geographic areas of the United States, and were enrolled through a virtual design. To assign participants to cohorts, the prospective study relied on clinical history that participants themselves reported in a screening survey and a study questionnaire. In the prospective study, mobile phlebotomists collected whole blood, serum and a nasopharyngeal or oropharyngeal swab from each participant. Additional blood draws and questionnaires over a roughly two-month period could optionally be provided by prospective study participants. Before DNA extraction, prospective study blood samples were shipped either frozen or at room temperature. CDR1 and CDR2 are drawn from the germline V gene: SGHNT, YENEEA. From cysteine to phenylalanine, the CDR3 is 15 amino acids long. Only the CDR3 region is kept as DNA, spanning 45 bases read in frame from base 1. The germline V end is reduced by 4 bases and the J end by 12 bases; junction bases left unmatched: 7.

This clonotype originated in a woman between 35 and 50 years old with acute COVID-19. Sequencing was carried out using PBMCs or T cells enriched from blood (not recorded which). The sequence is built from TRBV11-3 and TRBJ2-1; TRBD2 aligns with 15 central bases. The CDR3 amino acid sequence is: CASSSSPGLAGGQFF. In nucleotide form, the sequence is TGTGCCAGCAGCTCAAGCCCGGGACTAGCGGGGGGGCAGTTCTTC. Where the CDR3 stops, the reference TRBV11-3 and TRBJ2-1 genes take over; the full variable domain is EAGVVQSPRYKIIEKKQPVAFWCNPISGHNTLYWYLQNLGQGPELLIRYENEEAVDDSQLPKDRFSAERLKGVDSTLKIQPAELGDSAVYLCASSSSPGLAGGQFFGPGTRLTVL.